The clone carrying this TCR beta chain was detected ten times or more. Its cognate antigen is unknown. These data belong to a study of T cells in Graves' hyperthyroidism and ophthalmopathy. Overall study findings and caveats: Most clonotypes expanded in the thyroid (above 0.001) were also present in blood.

Using RNA transcripts as the source, TCR beta CDR3 regions were amplified. TCR CDR3 underwent first-round RT-PCR with the HTBI primer set. TCRdb itself ran the multiplex PCR reads through MiXCR, one entry per CDR3 protein. The sample includes 600,000 to 900,000 distinct CDR3 sequences, about a sixth seen only once; the top ten take under 10%. Trimming shortened V by 5 bases and J by 1 base, and 12 bases separated the two germline ends. Looked up from germline, CDR1 is SGHAT and CDR2 is FQNNGV. This CDR3 spans 15 amino acids. The sequenced sample consisted of blood. This receptor was taken from a young man with Graves' hyperthyroidism. This sequence joins TRBV11-2 and TRBJ2-1; D remains unclear. The CDR3 here is CASSPRWVSYNEQFF. CDR3 DNA sequence: TGTGCCAGCAGCCCCCGGTGGGTATCCTACAATGAGCAGTTCTTC.